These 12 T cell receptor beta chains were all obtained from the same sample, sequenced in a study of blood T cell repertoires in COVID-19. TCRdb's table, derived via immunoSEQ multiplex PCR, lists solely in-frame clones and lacks some. The sample has approximately 170,000 clones, roughly 90% seen once; the top ten hold 4.5% to 5%. Material: peripheral blood. The receptors were sampled from a man between 18 and 29 years old with COVID-19, enrolled during active disease.

The rearrangement links TRBV10-3 to TRBJ1-2; D not certain. The length of the CDR3 is 13 residues. Germline V gene sequence: CDR1 ENHRY, CDR2 SYGVKD. Trimming shortened V by 4 bases and J by 8 bases, and 14 bases separated the two germline ends. Here the CDR3 DNA reads TGTGCCATCAGTGCCATTGGGCCCCAAGGCTACACCTTC. Its protein is CAISAIGPQGYTF.

This CDR3 reads CASSQSPRGEQYF. In nucleotides, the CDR3 is TGTGCCAGCAGCCAAAGCCCCAGGGGCGAGCAGTACTTC. The chain couples TRBV3-1 (or the pseudogene TRBV3-2) to TRBJ2-7; the D gene is possibly TRBD1 (6 bases). In germline, CDR1 is LGHDT, CDR2 YNNKEL (reference sequence). V was trimmed by 2 bases and J by 6 bases, leaving 11 bases between them. The CDR3 length is 13 residues.

The chain recombines TRBV6-2 or TRBV6-3 with TRBJ1-5, with TRBD1 as a possible D gene (6 bases). Trimming took 4 bases from V and 7 from J, leaving 11 bases between them. The V gene's germline CDR1 is MNHEY and CDR2 SVGEGT. This CDR3 comprises 13 residues. CDR3: CASSSGGGQPQHF. CDR3 coding DNA: TGTGCCAGCAGTTCTGGGGGCGGGCAGCCCCAGCATTTT.

The CDR3 DNA sequence: TGCAGTGCGACTGGCTACAATGAGCAGTTCTTC. Translated, it gives CSATGYNEQFF. V and J are TRBV20-1 and TRBJ2-1; no reliable D call. Trimming shortened V by 6 bases and J by 3 bases, and 6 bases separated the two germline ends. CDR1 and CDR2 from the germline V gene are DFQATT and SNEGSKA (reference sequence). The CDR3 has 11 residues.

The V and J genes are TRBV9 and TRBJ2-7; D gene unclear. V was clipped by 0 bases and J by 4 bases, with 11 bases between them. The CDR3 has 14 residues. Germline assignment: CDR1 SGDLS and CDR2 YYNGEE. The CDR3 protein is CASSVGSYGYEQYF. DNA of the CDR3: TGTGCCAGCAGCGTAGGCAGTTATGGTTACGAGCAGTACTTC.

The chain carries TRBV5-6 and TRBJ1-4; D may be TRBD1 (6 bases). The CDR3 spans 15 residues. CDR1 is SGHDT, CDR2 YYEEEE, per germline. Trimming removed 4 bases from V and 7 bases from J, with 17 bases in between. The CDR3 loop is CASSPLQGFGEKLFF. The CDR3 DNA is TGTGCCAGCAGCCCGTTACAGGGTTTTGGTGAAAAACTGTTTTTT.

The chain combines TRBV4-2 with TRBJ1-1, with 7 bases aligning to TRBD1. CDR1 is LGHNA, CDR2 YNFKEQ, per germline. The CDR3 covers 13 residues. The junction had 7 bases not matched to a gene; V was cut back by 4 bases and J by 8 bases. The CDR3 region is CASSLDRISEAFF. Here the CDR3 DNA reads TGTGCCAGCAGCCTGGACAGGATATCGGAAGCTTTCTTT.

This sequence joins TRBV4-2 and TRBJ1-1; D might be TRBD1 (5 bases). Trimming shortened V by 0 bases and J by 1 base, and 12 bases separated the two germline ends. Germline V gives CDR1 LGHNA, CDR2 YNFKEQ. The CDR3 is made up of 16 amino acids. This CDR3 reads CASSQDLAGSNTEAFF. CDR3 sequence (DNA): TGTGCCAGCAGCCAAGATCTGGCAGGGTCGAACACTGAAGCTTTCTTT.

This sequence joins TRBV11-2 and TRBJ2-7; perhaps TRBD2 as D (6 bases). The V and J ends lost 4 bases and 8 bases respectively, with 9 bases between them. Germline V gene sequence: CDR1 SGHAT, CDR2 FQNNGV. This CDR3 region has 11 residues. CDR3 region: CASSSDYKQYF. The CDR3 region has the DNA TGTGCCAGCAGCTCGGACTATAAGCAGTACTTC.

This clone was detected only once. The chain carries TRBV3-1 (or the pseudogene TRBV3-2) and TRBJ1-2; 7 nucleotides align to TRBD1. Germline V gene sequence: CDR1 LGHDT, CDR2 YNNKEL (reference sequence). V lost 0 bases to trimming and J lost 8 bases; unmatched junction nucleotides: 3. The CDR3 consists of 13 residues. CDR3 bases: TGTGCCAGCAGCCAAGAGACAGGGCAAGGCTACACCTTC. Translated: CASSQETGQGYTF.

This chain uses TRBV6-5 with TRBJ1-2, with no clear D. Germline lookup yields CDR1 MNHEY and CDR2 SVGAGI. Trimming stripped 5 bases from V and 5 bases from J, with 6 bases between. CDR3 length: 11 residues. DNA for the CDR3: TGTGCCAGCAGTCCAGATTATGGCTACACCTTC. This encodes CASSPDYGYTF.

The J gene is TRBJ2-5, the V gene TRBV7-8; TRBD1 is a possible D gene (6 bases). The V and J ends lost 4 bases and 2 bases respectively, with 14 bases between them. The CDR3 loop spans 15 amino acids. Looked up from germline, CDR1 is SGHVS and CDR2 is FQNEAQ. CDR3 DNA sequence: TGTGCCAGCAGCTGGCGCGTGGGGGCTCAAGAGACCCAGTACTTC. Translating it yields CASSWRVGAQETQYF.